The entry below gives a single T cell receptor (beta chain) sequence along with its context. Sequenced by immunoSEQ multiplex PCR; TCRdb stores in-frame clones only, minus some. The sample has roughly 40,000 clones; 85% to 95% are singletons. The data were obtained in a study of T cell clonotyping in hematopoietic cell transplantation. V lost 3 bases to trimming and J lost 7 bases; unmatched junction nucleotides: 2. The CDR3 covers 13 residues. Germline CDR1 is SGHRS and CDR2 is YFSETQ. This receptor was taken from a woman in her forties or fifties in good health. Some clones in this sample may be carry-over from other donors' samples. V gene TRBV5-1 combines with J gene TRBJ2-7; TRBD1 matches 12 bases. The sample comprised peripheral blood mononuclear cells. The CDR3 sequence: CASSSGQGAEQYF. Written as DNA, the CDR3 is TGCGCCAGCAGCTCGGGACAGGGGGCTGAGCAGTACTTC.